The 5 T cell receptor beta chains reported below all come from one sample, sequenced in a study of vaccination effects on CD4 cells after COVID-19. Their specific antigens are unknown. Antigen-specific CD4+ T cells expanded by the ViraFEST assay with viral peptide pools were then sequenced. It was after 10 days of culture that CD4+ T cells were isolated. This person's SARS-CoV-2 infection, confirmed by PCR, occurred between March and December 2020. Produced via immunoSEQ multiplex PCR; TCRdb's table is partial and in-frame only. Of about 45,000 clones in the sample, approximately 81% were seen once. The sample was CD4+ T cells from PBMCs cultured with a peptide pool, taken before COVID-19 vaccination. These TCRs come from a human donor who had a prior SARS-CoV-2 infection.

This sequence joins TRBV25-1 and TRBJ1-1; a possible D gene is TRBD1 (6 bases). Germline values: CDR1 MGHDK, CDR2 SYGVNS. The CDR3 totals 16 residues. V was clipped by 4 bases and J by 1 base, with 16 bases between them. CDR3 protein: CASSVGSTGWNTEAFF. In nucleotides, the CDR3 is TGTGCCAGCAGTGTGGGGTCCACAGGGTGGAACACTGAAGCTTTCTTT. Full variable domain (remainder filled in from reference TRBV25-1 and TRBJ1-1): EADIYQTPRYLVIGTGKKITLECSQTMGHDKMYWYQQDPGMELHLIHYSYGVNSTEKGDLSSESTVSRIRTEHFPLTLESARPSHTSQYLCASSVGSTGWNTEAFFGQGTRLTVV.

The chain combines TRBV3-1 (or the pseudogene TRBV3-2) with TRBJ1-1; D gene uncertain. There are 13 residues in the CDR3. V shed 6 bases and J shed 1 base, with 9 bases lying between them. Germline CDR1 LGHDT, CDR2 YNNKEL (reference sequence). CDR3 loop: CASRPLGNTEAFF. CDR3 in DNA: TGTGCCAGCAGGCCTCTTGGGAACACTGAAGCTTTCTTT.

The count of this clone is one. The rearrangement joins TRBV24-1 to TRBJ2-1, with D tentatively TRBD1 or TRBD2 (5 bases each). The V gene's germline CDR1 is KGHDR and CDR2 SFDVKD. The CDR3 loop spans 15 amino acids. Trimming stripped 0 bases from V and 5 bases from J, with 10 bases between. The CDR3 DNA sequence: TGTGCCACCAGTGATTTGACCGGGACCAACAATGAGCAGTTCTTC. Translated, it gives CATSDLTGTNNEQFF.

A few counts support this clone. The chain uses TRBV4-1 and TRBJ1-2; TRBD1 aligns across 7 bases. The germline V gene encodes CDR1 MGHRA and CDR2 YSYEKL. The CDR3 sequence is 14 residues long. J was trimmed by 5 bases and V by 4 bases; bases with no gene match: 7. This CDR3 is CASSPRDSLYGYTF. CDR3 DNA: TGCGCCAGCAGCCCCCGGGACAGTCTTTATGGCTACACCTTC.

The J gene is TRBJ1-4, the V gene TRBV4-1; no definite D call. Germline-derived CDR1 and CDR2 are MGHRA and YSYEKL. This CDR3 comprises 16 residues. V was pared by 6 bases and J by 4 bases, with 18 bases between. The CDR3 nucleotides read TGCGCCAGCAGGCCCCCTGGGCGGCGCGGTAATGAAAAACTGTTTTTT. It translates to CASRPPGRRGNEKLFF.